These 10 T cell receptor beta chains were all obtained from the same sample, sequenced in a study of T cell repertoires in cytomegalovirus infection. TCRdb processed the reads anew with MiXCR; each CDR3 protein has one entry. The table lists some 680,000 distinct CDR3 sequences, 35% of them singletons, with 2.5% to 3.5% in the top ten. The source material was PBMCs. Every receptor here comes from a human donor in good health (CMV status not recorded). Some clones in this sample may be carry-over from other donors' samples.

This clonotype was observed a handful of times. The rearrangement joins TRBV28 to TRBJ1-4; D may be TRBD1 (6 bases). This CDR3 spans 22 amino acids. CDR1 is MDHEN and CDR2 is SYDVKM in the germline V gene. Trimming removed 3 bases at V and 8 bases at J, with 37 bases between. The CDR3 region has the DNA TGTGCCAGCAGTTTGGACCGAGCGGCAAAGCCCATTGGGGGCCGCCTTGAGGAAAAACTGTTTTTT. As protein: CASSLDRAAKPIGGRLEEKLFF.

This clonotype has at least ten counts. CDR3 amino acids: CASRPQGADTQYF. The CDR3 DNA is TGTGCCAGCAGACCACAGGGGGCGGACACCCAGTACTTC. The chain couples TRBV7-6 to TRBJ2-5; 9 bases fit TRBD1. CDR1 and CDR2 from the germline V gene are SGHVS and FNYEAQ. V gave up 6 bases and J gave up 8 bases; unmatched junction bases: 7. The CDR3 length is 13 residues.

This clonotype showed up just a few times. The rearrangement links TRBV6-8 to TRBJ2-1; D remains ambiguous. Germline loops: CDR1 MNHGY, CDR2 SAAAGT. The germline V and J ends were trimmed by 6 bases and 0 bases, with 15 bases remaining between them. The CDR3 totals 16 residues. The CDR3 is CASSPLQAFSYNEQFF. The CDR3 DNA follows: TGTGCCAGCAGCCCCCTCCAAGCTTTCTCCTACAATGAGCAGTTCTTC.

The chain links TRBV29-1 to TRBJ2-5; tentatively, D is TRBD2 (6 bases). Germline V gives CDR1 SQVTM, CDR2 ANQGSEA. V was shortened by 8 bases and J by 2 bases, with 9 bases between the two germline ends. The CDR3 contains 11 residues. DNA of the CDR3: TGCAGCTCAGGACTACAAGAGACCCAGTACTTC. It yields the protein CSSGLQETQYF.

V gene TRBV27 combines with J gene TRBJ1-1, with no clear D. Trimming stripped 6 bases from V and 4 bases from J, with 18 bases between. This CDR3 contains 15 residues. Germline lookup yields CDR1 MNHEY and CDR2 SMNVEV (reference sequence). The CDR3 protein is CASSPTSRRGTEAFF. Written as DNA, the CDR3 is TGTGCCAGCAGCCCAACGTCACGGCGGGGCACTGAAGCTTTCTTT.

The chain joins TRBV27 to TRBJ1-4; TRBD1 might be the D (5 bases). In germline, CDR1 is MNHEY, CDR2 SMNVEV (reference sequence). V lost 8 bases, J lost 4 bases, and 20 bases lay in between. CDR3 size: 16 residues. The CDR3 sequence: CASAAVALGGNEKLFF. The CDR3 DNA reads as TGTGCCAGCGCCGCCGTGGCGCTGGGGGGTAATGAAAAACTGTTTTTT.

This clonotype was picked up a small number of times. This chain uses TRBV20-1 with TRBJ2-2; 7 bases line up with TRBD1. CDR1 and CDR2 from the germline V gene are DFQATT and SNEGSKA (reference sequence). The CDR3 has 15 residues. With 3 bases clipped from V and 3 bases from J, the junction kept 7 bases outside the gene matches. CDR3: CSASIGGWDTGELFF. CDR3 bases: TGCAGTGCTAGTATAGGGGGCTGGGACACCGGGGAGCTGTTTTTT.

In this sample, this clonotype turned up many times. V usage is TRBV28 and J usage is TRBJ2-4; D is possibly TRBD1 or TRBD2 (6 bases each). The CDR3 is made up of 17 amino acids. Per germline, CDR1 MDHEN and CDR2 SYDVKM. With 5 bases removed from V and 0 bases from J, the gap between germline ends came to 17 bases. CDR3 nucleotide sequence: TGTGCCAGCAGTCGACCGCGGGACAACCGAGCCAAAAACATTCAGTACTTC. It translates to CASSRPRDNRAKNIQYF. Variable domain in full (rest from reference TRBV28 and TRBJ2-4): DVKVTQSSRYLVKRTGEKVFLECVQDMDHENMFWYRQDPGLGLRLIYFSYDVKMKEKGDIPEGYSVSREKKERFSLILESASTNQTSMYLCASSRPRDNRAKNIQYFGAGTRLSVL.

The rearrangement joins TRBV28 to TRBJ2-7; 9 nucleotides match TRBD1. In germline, CDR1 is MDHEN, CDR2 SYDVKM. The CDR3 runs to 13 residues. V shed 10 bases, J shed 3 bases, and the junction held 7 bases outside the gene matches. The CDR3 DNA reads TGTGCCACCTCCGGGACAGGGCTCTACGAGCAGTACTTC. Its translation: CATSGTGLYEQYF. The full variable domain, with the rest looked up from reference TRBV28 and TRBJ2-7, is DVKVTQSSRYLVKRTGEKVFLECVQDMDHENMFWYRQDPGLGLRLIYFSYDVKMKEKGDIPEGYSVSREKKERFSLILESASTNQTSMYLCATSGTGLYEQYFGPGTRLTVT.

This clonotype was detected a few times. This chain joins TRBV19 and TRBJ1-1; 9 bases fit TRBD1. Trimming removed 5 bases from V and 4 bases from J; junction bases left unmatched: 8. Germline lookup yields CDR1 LNHDA and CDR2 SQIVND (reference sequence). This CDR3 is 15 amino acids long. CDR3 protein: CASSFTGTGTTEAFF. The CDR3 nucleotides read TGTGCCAGTAGTTTCACCGGGACAGGGACCACTGAAGCTTTCTTT.